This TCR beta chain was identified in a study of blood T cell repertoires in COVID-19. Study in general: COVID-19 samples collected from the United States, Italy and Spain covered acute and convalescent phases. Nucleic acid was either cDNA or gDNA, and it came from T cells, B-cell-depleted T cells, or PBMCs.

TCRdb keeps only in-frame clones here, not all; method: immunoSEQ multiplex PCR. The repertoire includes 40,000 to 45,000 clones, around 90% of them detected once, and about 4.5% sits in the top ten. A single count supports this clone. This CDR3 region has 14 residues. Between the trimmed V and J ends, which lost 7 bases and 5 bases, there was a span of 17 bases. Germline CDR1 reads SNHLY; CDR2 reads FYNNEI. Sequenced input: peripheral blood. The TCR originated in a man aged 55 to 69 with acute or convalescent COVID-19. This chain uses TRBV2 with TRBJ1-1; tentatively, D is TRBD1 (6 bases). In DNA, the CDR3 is TGTGCCAGCACTACCAGGGGACGAAGTACTGAAGCTTTCTTT. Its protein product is CASTTRGRSTEAFF.